This T cell receptor (beta chain) was captured in a study of blood T cell repertoires in COVID-19. Study-level information: Some COVID-19 samples were acute and others convalescent; all came from the United States, Italy and Spain.

V was pared by 0 bases and J by 5 bases, with 19 bases between. Germline CDR1 and CDR2: SGHRS and YFSETQ. The CDR3 extends over 17 amino acids. The authors' processing: Reference gene primer amplification gave estimated nucleated cell counts. Profiled with immunoSEQ multiplex PCR; TCRdb holds only in-frame clones, not every one. The V and J calls and the clone size are those of that table, but D and trimming were determined from the DNA. The sample contains about 66,000 clones, about 86% of which appear only once. The chain joins TRBV5-1 to TRBJ2-3, with TRBD2 as a possible D gene (6 bases). What was sequenced was peripheral blood. The TCR originated in a man in his fifties or sixties with active COVID-19. CDR3 region: CASSLAGARGHGDTQYF. CDR3 nucleotides: TGCGCCAGCAGCTTGGCCGGGGCGCGGGGCCATGGAGATACGCAGTATTTT.